One and the same sample provided the 16 T cell receptor beta chains below, sequenced in a study of molecular identifiers for immune sequencing clone quantification. MiXCR, run by TCRdb on the PCR reads, gives a single entry per CDR3 protein. The repertoire holds some 100,000 distinct CDR3 sequences, with 36% as singletons. Sequencing input: naive CD8+ T cells from blood, with Jurkat cell RNA spiked in. Subset indicated: FACS-sorted CD8+CD4-CCR7+CD45RA+ naive T cells. These receptors all come from a human donor in good health. Some libraries in this study had Jurkat cell RNA spiked in.

Comment on this clonotype: This sequence may be a read error, since a much larger clone differs from it by one base. The chain is built from TRBV24-1 and TRBJ2-2; D gene uncertain. Trimming took 0 bases from V and 3 from J, leaving 10 bases between them. Germline-derived CDR1 and CDR2 are KGHDR and SFDVKD. CDR3 length: 16 residues. The CDR3 coding sequence is TGTGCCACCAGTGATTTGCAGCACAGACACACCGGGGAGCTGTTTTTT. Translation: CATSDLQHRHTGELFF.

J is TRBJ2-1 and V is TRBV6-5, with D maybe TRBD2 (5 bases). Between the trimmed V and J ends, which lost 0 bases and 8 bases, there was a span of 14 bases. The germline gives CDR1 MNHEY, CDR2 SVGAGI. CDR3 size: 15 residues. CDR3 residues: CASSYSGSHYYEQFF. The CDR3 DNA sequence: TGTGCCAGCAGTTACTCAGGGAGCCATTACTATGAGCAGTTCTTC.

With regard to this clonotype: A single base separates this from a much larger clone, so it may be a read error. J is TRBJ2-3 and V is TRBV9; 9 bases match TRBD2. The germline V gene encodes CDR1 SGDLS and CDR2 YYNGEE. The CDR3 sequence is 14 residues long. The CDR3 region has the DNA TGTGCCAGCAGCCCGGGACTAGCCACAGATTCGCAGTATTTT. Protein product: CASSPGLATDSQYF.

This clonotype has a handful of counts. This chain connects TRBV4-3 to TRBJ2-7, with 9 positions matching TRBD1. Germline V gene sequence: CDR1 LGHNA, CDR2 YSLEER. The CDR3 totals 15 residues. The J segment lost 4 bases and the V segment lost 4 bases, leaving 8 bases of the junction unmatched. CDR3 protein: CASSPWTGAIYEQYF. The DNA for the CDR3 is TGCGCCAGCAGCCCTTGGACAGGGGCTATATACGAGCAGTACTTC.

About this clonotype itself: This may arise from a read error, as a much more abundant clone is one base away. The CDR3 DNA reads as TGTGCCAGCAACATGTGGAGGGGCAATCAGCCCCTGCATTTT. Translated, it gives CASNMWRGNQPLHF. The gene calls are TRBV28 and TRBJ1-5; a weak D match, TRBD1 (5 bases). Germline-derived CDR1 and CDR2 are MDHEN and SYDVKM. This CDR3 region has 14 residues.

This clonotype was seen only a few times. The chain employs TRBV6-1 and TRBJ1-2; 7 bases align to TRBD1. The trim removed 8 bases at V and 2 bases at J, leaving 5 bases unmatched. CDR3 length: 13 residues. Germline CDR1 reads MNHNS; CDR2 reads SASEGT. The CDR3, as DNA: TGTGCCAGCGGGGCAGGGGGAAACTATGGCTACACCTTC. As protein: CASGAGGNYGYTF.

Worth noting for this clonotype: At one end the junction does not follow the germline gene, possibly because of a read error. V usage is TRBV12-5 and J usage is TRBJ2-7; D not certain. Germline-derived CDR1 and CDR2 are LGHNT and FRNRAP. The length of the CDR3 is 13 residues. The CDR3 spells CASASGPTYAQYF. CDR3 coding DNA: TGTGCTAGTGCCTCTGGGCCGACCTACGCGCAGTACTTC. The whole variable domain, remainder taken from reference TRBV12-5 and TRBJ2-7, is DARVTQTPRHKVTEMGQEVTMRCQPILGHNTVFWYRQTMMQGLELLAYFRNRAPLDDSGMPKDRFSAEMPDATLATLKIQPSEPRDSAVYFCASASGPTYAQYFGPGTRLTVT.

The gene calls are TRBV7-8 and TRBJ2-3; D gene unclear. The CDR3 consists of 13 residues. V was clipped by 6 bases and J by 6 bases, with 13 bases between them. The germline V gene encodes CDR1 SGHVS and CDR2 FQNEAQ. CDR3 nucleotides: TGTGCCAGCAGGCCTCCTTTGGGGGATACGCAGTATTTT. It yields the protein CASRPPLGDTQYF.

This clonotype was recorded a few times. CDR3 protein: CASSLDDVGGYGEQYF. The CDR3 DNA reads TGTGCCAGCAGCTTGGACGACGTCGGGGGTTACGGGGAGCAGTACTTC. The rearrangement joins TRBV5-4 to TRBJ2-7; TRBD2 might be the D (6 bases). The germline CDR1 and CDR2 sequences are SGHNT and YYREEE (reference sequence). CDR3 size: 16 residues. V dropped 0 bases and J dropped 7 bases, with 20 bases sitting between them.

A note on this clonotype: The junction departs from germline at one end; a sequencing error may be responsible. The chain is built from TRBV6-1 and TRBJ1-4, with D perhaps TRBD1 (6 bases). Per germline, CDR1 MNHNS and CDR2 SASEGT. This CDR3 is built from 15 residues. This CDR3 is CVSSEAPQGWGKLFF. The CDR3 DNA reads TGTGTCAGCAGTGAAGCGCCCCAGGGGTGGGGAAAACTGTTTTTT.

A note on this clonotype: Relative to the germline gene, one junction end is altered; a read error may explain this. V and J are TRBV28 and TRBJ2-7; D gene uncertain. Germline V CDR1 and CDR2: MDHEN, SYDVKM. This CDR3 is 12 amino acids long. This chain's CDR3 is CASLDVGYEQDF. In DNA, the CDR3 is TGTGCCAGCCTTGACGTCGGCTACGAGCAGGACTTC.

This clonotype was seen a handful of times. This chain joins TRBV7-2 and TRBJ2-7; 10 positions agree with TRBD1. From germline, CDR1 is SGHTA and CDR2 FQGNSA. The V segment lost 7 bases and the J segment 2 bases; nucleotides outside the gene matches: 20. This CDR3 has 19 amino acids. CDR3 sequence (DNA): TGTGCCAGCAACCTATTAGCGGACTATAGGGACAGGGGCCCCTACGAGCAGTACTTC. Its protein is CASNLLADYRDRGPYEQYF.

This clonotype was counted many times. CDR3 loop: CASSLAPFQGGSVVTDTQYF. The CDR3 DNA reads TGTGCCAGCAGCTTAGCGCCCTTCCAGGGGGGGTCGGTAGTCACAGATACGCAGTATTTT. This chain connects TRBV7-6 to TRBJ2-3; D assignment may be TRBD1 or TRBD2 (7 bases each). Deletions cut 0 bases from V and 2 bases from J, with 24 bases between. Per germline, CDR1 SGHVS and CDR2 FNYEAQ. The CDR3 covers 20 residues.

This clonotype was counted ten times or more. The chain uses TRBV14 and TRBJ2-3; possibly TRBD2 for D (5 bases). Germline V gene lookup returns CDR1 SGHDN and CDR2 FVKESK. This CDR3 spans 17 amino acids. The ends were cut back, 0 bases at V and 1 base at J, with 14 bases in the middle. The CDR3 reads CASSQDSWVEGTDTQYF. The CDR3, as DNA: TGTGCCAGCAGCCAAGATTCGTGGGTGGAGGGCACAGATACGCAGTATTTT.

This clonotype was seen repeatedly, ten times or more. This chain uses TRBV7-2 with TRBJ2-7; 10 nucleotides line up with TRBD2. Looked up from germline, CDR1 is SGHTA and CDR2 is FQGNSA. The CDR3 runs to 15 residues. V shed 5 bases, J shed 3 bases, and the junction held 7 bases outside the gene matches. The CDR3 coding sequence is TGTGCCAGCAGCCAAGGACTAGCGGAGTACTACGAGCAGTACTTC. The encoded protein is CASSQGLAEYYEQYF. Full variable domain (outside the CDR3, taken from reference TRBV7-2 and TRBJ2-7): GAGVSQSPSNKVTEKGKDVELRCDPISGHTALYWYRQSLGQGLEFLIYFQGNSAPDKSGLPSDRFSAERTGGSVSTLTIQRTQQEDSAVYLCASSQGLAEYYEQYFGPGTRLTVT.

This clonotype was seen at least ten times. The chain links TRBV6-5 to TRBJ2-5, with D maybe TRBD2 (6 bases). Germline lookup yields CDR1 MNHEY and CDR2 SVGAGI. V gave up 0 bases and J gave up 3 bases, with 11 bases separating them. The CDR3 has 15 residues. This CDR3 is CASSYSRGEEETQYF. Here the CDR3 DNA reads TGTGCCAGCAGTTACTCGAGAGGGGAGGAAGAGACCCAGTACTTC.